Listed below are T cell receptor beta chains from one sample, sequenced in a study of shared clonotypes between healthy human individuals. Data came from immunoSEQ multiplex PCR; TCRdb stores just in-frame clones and leaves some out. The data hold around 1.1 million clones, with approximately 77% observed a single time. The sequencing input was memory CD4+ T cells from PBMCs. The receptors were gathered from a man between 18 and 29 years old in good health. Some clones in this sample may be carry-over from other donors' samples. Both conserved end residues are part of each CDR3. Each record gives: D gene, J gene, clone size, V gene, CDR3 DNA, CDR3 protein. The D gene is left open where the match is weak. Some rows mark clone size as missing; the rest say once, few, many or name a class of expanded clone.

TRBD1,TRBJ1-1,few,TRBV18,TGTGCCAGCTCACCCCAACAGGGGGCAAACACTGAAGCTTTCTTT,CASSPQQGANTEAFF
TRBD2,TRBJ2-7,.,TRBV18,TGTGCCAGCTCCCGGGGACTAGCGGGAGGGCTTCCTCTCGAGCAGTACTTC,CASSRGLAGGLPLEQYF
.,TRBJ1-5,few,TRBV19,TGTGCCAGTAGGTTCGATCGGGAGAGTAGCAATCAGCCCCAGCATTTT,CASRFDRESSNQPQHF
TRBD2,TRBJ2-5,once,TRBV7-3,TGTGCCAGCAGCCCCGGGGGGACCCAAGAGACCCAGTACTTC,CASSPGGTQETQYF
.,TRBJ1-3,.,TRBV5-1,TGCGCCAGCAGCTTGGAGTCCAGGGACACTGGAAACACCATATATTTT,CASSLESRDTGNTIYF
.,TRBJ2-7,.,TRBV18,TGTGCCAGCTCCTCGGGTGGAGGGTACGAGCAGTACTTC,CASSSGGGYEQYF
TRBD2,TRBJ2-1,once,TRBV10-3,TGTGCCATCAGTGAGAAGTTGCGGGGGTACAATGAGCAGTTCTTC,CAISEKLRGYNEQFF
TRBD1,TRBJ1-1,few,TRBV2,TGTGCCAGCAGATCGACAGGGGGAATTACCGAAGCTTTCTTT,CASRSTGGITEAFF
.,TRBJ1-2,.,TRBV28,TGTGCCAGCAGTTTTCCGGCCGGCTACTATGGCTACACCTTC,CASSFPAGYYGYTF
TRBD2,TRBJ2-1,.,TRBV29-1,TGCAGCGTTGAAAGACTAGCGGGAGGTGAGCAGTTCTTC,CSVERLAGGEQFF
.,TRBJ2-7,.,TRBV6-6,TGTGCCAGCAGTTACCCACCCGACGGAACCTACGAGCAGTACTTC,CASSYPPDGTYEQYF
TRBD1,TRBJ1-2,.,TRBV7-2,TGTGCCAGCAGCTTTAGAGCCCCGGGACAGACCTACTATGGCTACACCTTC,CASSFRAPGQTYYGYTF
.,TRBJ2-3,.,TRBV25-1,TGTGCCAGCAGTGGGGAGCGGGTTATCTCGGGCACAGATACGCAGTATTTT,CASSGERVISGTDTQYF
.,TRBJ1-5,.,TRBV28,TGTGCCAGCAGTCCCAAATTCTTATACGCCGGGGTTTATGAGCCCCAGCATTTT,CASSPKFLYAGVYEPQHF
.,TRBJ1-2,.,TRBV6-1,TGTGCCAGCAGTGAATACCGGGGCTTTGGCTACACCTTC,CASSEYRGFGYTF
TRBD1,TRBJ1-2,.,TRBV5-1,TGCGCCAGCAGCTCGCTGACCGGGACAGGATTTCAGGGCTACACCTTC,CASSSLTGTGFQGYTF
.,TRBJ2-6,.,TRBV28,TGTGCCAGCAGTCTACAGGAGACTGGGGCCAACGTCCTGACTTTC,CASSLQETGANVLTF
.,TRBJ2-7,once,TRBV4-2,TGTGCCAGCAGCCCCGACAGGAATTACGAGCAGTACTTC,CASSPDRNYEQYF
TRBD2,TRBJ2-1,.,TRBV5-1,TGCGCCAGCAGCTCTATAGCGGGAGGGAATGAGCAGTTCTTC,CASSSIAGGNEQFF
TRBD2,TRBJ2-5,.,TRBV28,TGTGCCAGCAGTCCAGGTGTCCGCGGGGGAAAGACCCAGTACTTC,CASSPGVRGGKTQYF
TRBD1,TRBJ2-5,.,TRBV19,TGTGCCAGTAGTAATAGGGGCGGGACAGGTTACGAGACCCAGTACTTC,CASSNRGGTGYETQYF
.,TRBJ1-2,.,TRBV2,TGTGCCAGCAGTGATGAGGGACCCGCCTATGGCTACACCTTC,CASSDEGPAYGYTF
.,TRBJ2-2,.,TRBV10-2,TGCGCCAGCGGCGGGGCAGGGGGCACCGGGGAGCTGTTTTTT,CASGGAGGTGELFF
.,TRBJ1-2,once,TRBV5-5,TGTGCCAGCAGCTCTTCGCGCCCTAACTATGGCTACACCTTC,CASSSSRPNYGYTF
.,TRBJ2-7,.,TRBV6-5,TGTGCCAGCAGTTACTCAGAGAACTCCTACGAGCAGTACTTC,CASSYSENSYEQYF
.,TRBJ1-1,.,TRBV30,TGTGCCTGGAGACAAAACACTGAAGCTTTCTTT,CAWRQNTEAFF
TRBD1,TRBJ1-1,.,TRBV9,TGTGCCAGCAGCGTGCCCAACAGGGGTGGGACTGAAGCTTTCTTT,CASSVPNRGGTEAFF
TRBD2,TRBJ2-7,.,TRBV29-1,TGCAGCGTCGAGAAACTAGCGGAGACCCCTACGAGACAGTACTTC,CSVEKLAETPTRQYF
.,TRBJ1-2,.,TRBV29-1,TGCAGCGTGGGAACAGGGCGGGGGGCGAGCTATGGCTACACCTTC,CSVGTGRGASYGYTF
.,TRBJ2-7,.,TRBV4-2,TGTGCCAGCAGCCAACGCGCGGCGGGACCGTCCTACGAGCAGTACTTC,CASSQRAAGPSYEQYF
TRBD2,TRBJ2-7,.,TRBV5-5,TGTGCCAGCAGCCTCCTACGCAGCGGGAGCTCCTACGAGCAGTACTTC,CASSLLRSGSSYEQYF
.,TRBJ2-5,.,TRBV11-3,TGTGCCAGCAGCTCAAGTGGTTGGGAGACCCAGTACTTC,CASSSSGWETQYF
.,TRBJ2-2,.,TRBV2,TGTGCCAGCAGTGGACCCGAGGGAGGGGAGCTGTTTTTT,CASSGPEGGELFF
TRBD2,TRBJ2-1,.,TRBV27,TGTGCCAGCAGTTTTAACGGGGGGGACAATGAGCAGTTCTTC,CASSFNGGDNEQFF
TRBD2,TRBJ2-1,.,TRBV5-1,TGCGCCAGCAGCTTGGCACTAGCGGGTCCCAATGAGCAGTTCTTC,CASSLALAGPNEQFF
TRBD2,TRBJ2-3,.,TRBV6-5,TGTGCCAGCAGGCGGGAGGGCCACAGCGGGCAGTATTTT,CASRREGHSGQYF
TRBD1,TRBJ1-1,.,TRBV2,TGTGCCAGCAGTGAGACCAGGGGGCGCGGGACTGAAGCTTTCTTT,CASSETRGRGTEAFF
TRBD2,TRBJ2-3,.,TRBV19,TGTGCCAGTAGCGTAGCGGGTGAGGGCACAGATACGCAGTATTTT,CASSVAGEGTDTQYF
.,TRBJ2-5,.,TRBV5-6,TGTGCCAGCAGCTTGGAGCAAGAGACCCAGTACTTC,CASSLEQETQYF
.,TRBJ2-7,.,TRBV18,TGTGCCAGCTCACCGATAAAGGTGGGAGGGGGCGCCGAGCAGTACTTC,CASSPIKVGGGAEQYF
.,TRBJ2-6,.,TRBV7-9,TGTGCCAGCCTAATTTATAGAAGCTCTGGGGCCAACGTCCTGACTTTC,CASLIYRSSGANVLTF